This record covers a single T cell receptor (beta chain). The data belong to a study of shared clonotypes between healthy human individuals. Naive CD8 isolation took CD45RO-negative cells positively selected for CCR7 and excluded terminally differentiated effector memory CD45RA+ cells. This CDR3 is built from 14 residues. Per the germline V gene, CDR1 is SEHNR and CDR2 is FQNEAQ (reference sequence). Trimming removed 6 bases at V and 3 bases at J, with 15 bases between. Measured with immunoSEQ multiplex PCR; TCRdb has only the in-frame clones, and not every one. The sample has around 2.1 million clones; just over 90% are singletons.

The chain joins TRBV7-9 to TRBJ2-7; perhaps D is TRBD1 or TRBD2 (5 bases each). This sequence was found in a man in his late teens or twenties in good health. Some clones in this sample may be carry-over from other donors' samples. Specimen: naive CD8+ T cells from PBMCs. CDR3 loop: CASRPPGPNYEQYF. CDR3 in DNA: TGTGCCAGCAGGCCCCCGGGACCAAACTACGAGCAGTACTTC.